Listed below are T cell receptor beta chains from one sample, sequenced in a study of blood T cells in healthy people across ages. TCRdb ran MiXCR on the 5' RACE reads and lists one entry per CDR3 protein. The sample includes more than 500,000 distinct CDR3 sequences, about 25% of them seen just once. These data were likewise used in another study, on T cells of mothers and their children.

The sequenced material came from blood. Receptors were obtained from a boy under 10 years old in good health. The CDR3 runs from the conserved cysteine through the conserved F or W. Fields, in order: J gene, V gene, CDR3 protein.

j_gene: TRBJ2-1; v_gene: TRBV9; CDR3aa: CASSRGGQGPYNEQFF
j_gene: TRBJ2-5; v_gene: TRBV2; CDR3aa: CASSESPGTEETQYF
j_gene: TRBJ1-1; v_gene: TRBV12-3/TRBV12-4; CDR3aa: CASSSRGTEAFF
j_gene: TRBJ2-1; v_gene: TRBV29-1; CDR3aa: CSVEDRASGRLSEQFF
j_gene: TRBJ2-6; v_gene: TRBV7-2; CDR3aa: CASSFRTGTGANVLTF
j_gene: TRBJ1-1; v_gene: TRBV12-3/TRBV12-4; CDR3aa: CASSSKGTEAFF
j_gene: TRBJ2-3; v_gene: TRBV5-1; CDR3aa: CASSFLTVSSGTDTQYF
j_gene: TRBJ2-5; v_gene: TRBV10-3; CDR3aa: CAISIWTGETQYF
j_gene: TRBJ2-3; v_gene: TRBV6-2/TRBV6-3; CDR3aa: CASSSDIFAFGLDLKDTQYF
j_gene: TRBJ2-7; v_gene: TRBV10-3; CDR3aa: CATAASSYEQYF
j_gene: TRBJ2-1; v_gene: TRBV20-1; CDR3aa: CSAPSPSSYNEQFF
j_gene: TRBJ1-5; v_gene: TRBV6-8; CDR3aa: CASSYDSGRQPQHF
j_gene: TRBJ2-7; v_gene: TRBV9; CDR3aa: CASSVNPESAYEQYF
j_gene: TRBJ2-3; v_gene: TRBV7-7; CDR3aa: CASSQSHTSTDTQYF
j_gene: TRBJ2-7; v_gene: TRBV12-3/TRBV12-4; CDR3aa: CASSPPRDSPYEQYF
j_gene: -; v_gene: TRBV27; CDR3aa: CASSWGSGSNEQFF
j_gene: TRBJ2-7; v_gene: TRBV23-1; CDR3aa: CASSRETGTGSYEQYF
j_gene: TRBJ1-2; v_gene: TRBV14; CDR3aa: CASSLLGYGGYTF
j_gene: TRBJ2-1; v_gene: TRBV10-3; CDR3aa: CAISESSGSSYNEQFF
j_gene: TRBJ2-7; v_gene: TRBV5-1; CDR3aa: CASSLVVGSYEQYF
j_gene: TRBJ1-2; v_gene: TRBV20-1; CDR3aa: CSASGFDLNYGYTF
j_gene: -; v_gene: TRBV20-1; CDR3aa: CSARRLYDSSNEQFF
j_gene: TRBJ2-5; v_gene: TRBV7-9; CDR3aa: CASSLLAQQETQYF
j_gene: -; v_gene: TRBV28; CDR3aa: CASTSPGLVYEQYF
j_gene: TRBJ2-2; v_gene: TRBV4-1; CDR3aa: CASSQFSGRAANTGELFF
j_gene: TRBJ2-7; v_gene: TRBV4-3; CDR3aa: CASSPWAVSYEQYF
j_gene: TRBJ2-1; v_gene: TRBV9; CDR3aa: CASSALAPYYHNEQFF
j_gene: -; v_gene: TRBV7-7; CDR3aa: CASSPIPGKETQYF
j_gene: TRBJ2-3; v_gene: TRBV7-2; CDR3aa: CASSHQAGSTDTQYF
j_gene: -; v_gene: TRBV4-1; CDR3aa: CASSPELAGGPYEQYF
j_gene: -; v_gene: TRBV5-5; CDR3aa: CASSLETSGAVDEQFF
j_gene: TRBJ2-5; v_gene: TRBV10-3; CDR3aa: CAISDAWRSQETQYF
j_gene: TRBJ2-1; v_gene: TRBV19; CDR3aa: CASSIDSSSSYNEQFF
j_gene: TRBJ2-5; v_gene: TRBV6-5; CDR3aa: CASSYSEGGGETQYF
j_gene: TRBJ2-7; v_gene: TRBV6-2/TRBV6-3; CDR3aa: CASSPRTNSYEQYF
j_gene: TRBJ1-5; v_gene: TRBV10-2; CDR3aa: CASSALRGDQPQHF
j_gene: TRBJ2-7; v_gene: TRBV15; CDR3aa: CATSREQGGYEQYF
j_gene: TRBJ2-5; v_gene: TRBV7-3; CDR3aa: CASSLTSLETQYF
j_gene: TRBJ2-7; v_gene: TRBV2; CDR3aa: CASNPGGYEQYF
j_gene: TRBJ2-1; v_gene: TRBV3-1; CDR3aa: CASSQTDRERSNEQFF
j_gene: TRBJ2-5; v_gene: TRBV6-2/TRBV6-3; CDR3aa: CASSSLSVEETQYF
j_gene: TRBJ2-7; v_gene: TRBV3-1; CDR3aa: CASSQGTQGSEGACF
j_gene: TRBJ2-5; v_gene: TRBV20-1; CDR3aa: CSAYPTKTRETQYF
j_gene: TRBJ1-2; v_gene: TRBV20-1; CDR3aa: CSARDLDRGNYGYTF
j_gene: TRBJ1-5; v_gene: TRBV24-1; CDR3aa: CATSDCRPQGFQPQHF
j_gene: TRBJ2-7; v_gene: TRBV2; CDR3aa: CASSAQRGEQYF
j_gene: TRBJ1-2; v_gene: TRBV7-9; CDR3aa: CASSYLGQGADGYTF
j_gene: TRBJ2-3; v_gene: TRBV7-9; CDR3aa: CASSSIWTSGEYTDTQYF
j_gene: TRBJ2-7; v_gene: TRBV18; CDR3aa: CASSPPGRQKDEQYF
j_gene: TRBJ2-1; v_gene: TRBV29-1; CDR3aa: CSVEYEGGEQFF
j_gene: TRBJ2-5; v_gene: TRBV7-9; CDR3aa: CASSFPSQETQYF
j_gene: TRBJ2-5; v_gene: TRBV4-1; CDR3aa: CASSQGYTGGRETQYF
j_gene: TRBJ2-5; v_gene: TRBV29-1; CDR3aa: CSVTGPQGETQYF
j_gene: TRBJ2-1; v_gene: TRBV12-3/TRBV12-4; CDR3aa: CASSRWSSYNEQFF
j_gene: TRBJ2-5; v_gene: TRBV20-1; CDR3aa: CSAISSGGKTQYF
j_gene: TRBJ1-1; v_gene: TRBV6-6; CDR3aa: CASSPAKTGTTEAFF
j_gene: TRBJ2-3; v_gene: TRBV4-1; CDR3aa: CASSHLLAGGPGRDTQYF
j_gene: TRBJ2-7; v_gene: TRBV12-5; CDR3aa: CASGPMTSGSYEQYF
j_gene: TRBJ2-1; v_gene: TRBV5-5; CDR3aa: CASSLAGGSLDEQFF